This T cell receptor beta chain was sequenced for a study of read filtering for tumor transcriptome and immune sequencing. The CDR3 length is 15 residues. This library used about 360 ng RNA and molecular barcoded adaptors spanning alpha/delta and beta/gamma chains. TCRdb used MiXCR to reprocess the reads, holding one entry per CDR3 protein. The sample consists of approximately 43,000 distinct CDR3 sequences, under 15% of them appearing once. The chain links TRBV12-2 to TRBJ2-7; TRBD1 is the table's D call, not checked against the DNA. TRBV12-2 is shown as a pseudogene. The TCR originated in a donor aged 40 or older with multiple myeloma. What was sequenced was a population of CD138-negative cells sorted from bone marrow. CDR3 DNA: TGTGCCAGCAGCTTAGGGACCCCCCCAATGGACGAGCAGTACTTC. This sequence encodes CASSLGTPPMDEQYF.